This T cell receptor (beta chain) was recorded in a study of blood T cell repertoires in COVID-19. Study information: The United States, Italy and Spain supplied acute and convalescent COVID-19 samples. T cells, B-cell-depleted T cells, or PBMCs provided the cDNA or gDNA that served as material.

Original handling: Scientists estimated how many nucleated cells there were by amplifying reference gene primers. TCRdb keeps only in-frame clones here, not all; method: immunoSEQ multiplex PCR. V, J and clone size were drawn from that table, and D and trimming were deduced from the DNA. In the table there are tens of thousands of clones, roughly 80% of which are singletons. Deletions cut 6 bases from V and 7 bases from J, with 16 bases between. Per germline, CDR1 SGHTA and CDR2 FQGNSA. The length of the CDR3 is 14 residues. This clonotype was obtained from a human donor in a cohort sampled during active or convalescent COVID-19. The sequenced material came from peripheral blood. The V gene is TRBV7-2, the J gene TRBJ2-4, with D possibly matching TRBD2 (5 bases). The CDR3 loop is CASSSLVRDNIQYF. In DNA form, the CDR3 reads TGTGCCAGCAGTAGCTTGGTGAGGGATAACATTCAGTACTTC.